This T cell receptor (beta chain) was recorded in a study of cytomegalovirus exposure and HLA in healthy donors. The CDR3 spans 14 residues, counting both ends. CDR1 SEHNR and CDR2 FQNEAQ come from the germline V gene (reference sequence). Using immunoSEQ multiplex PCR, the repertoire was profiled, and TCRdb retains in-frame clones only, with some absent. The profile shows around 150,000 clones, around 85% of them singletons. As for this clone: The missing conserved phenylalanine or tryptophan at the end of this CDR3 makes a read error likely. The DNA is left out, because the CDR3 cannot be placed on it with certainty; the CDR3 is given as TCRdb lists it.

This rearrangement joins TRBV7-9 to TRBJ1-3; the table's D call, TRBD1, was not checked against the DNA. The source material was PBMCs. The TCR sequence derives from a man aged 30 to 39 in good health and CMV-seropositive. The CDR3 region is CASSLDRWGTGQCY.